Below, 6 T cell receptor beta chains from the same sample are listed, as sequenced in a study of blood T cell repertoires in COVID-19 (TCRdb year 2020). The library was prepared using the immunoSEQ multiplex PCR assay. As stored in TCRdb, this immuneACCESS dataset retains in-frame rearrangements with V and J assigned. A fraction of the clones does not appear; measured against another copy, unresolved V genes explain less than half of the discrepancy, and the remainder lacks a known reason. This sample lists about 280,000 clones; 70% to 90% were detected once. Less than 10% of the sample belongs to the ten largest clones. Sequencing used peripheral blood. The receptors come from a man younger than 35 with active or convalescent COVID-19.

The V and J genes are TRBV5-1 and TRBJ2-2; 10 bases match TRBD1. The J segment lost 3 bases and the V segment lost 4 bases, leaving 6 bases of the junction unmatched. The CDR3 totals 16 residues. The germline CDR1 and CDR2 sequences are SGHRS and YFSETQ. CDR3 DNA sequence: TGCGCCAGCAGCCCGGGACAGGGGTCGGACACCGGGGAGCTGTTTTTT. Protein: CASSPGQGSDTGELFF. Together with reference TRBV5-1 and TRBJ2-2, the CDR3 gives the full variable domain: KAGVTQTPRYLIKTRGQQVTLSCSPISGHRSVSWYQQTPGQGLQFLFEYFSETQRNKGNFPGRFSGRQFSNSRSEMNVSTLELGDSALYLCASSPGQGSDTGELFFGEGSRLTVL.

CDR3 DNA sequence: TGTGCCAGCAGCAAAGATTTAGAGCTAGCCAAAAACATTCAGTACTTC. Translation gives CASSKDLELAKNIQYF. The rearrangement joins TRBV21-1 to TRBJ2-4; no check of the table's D call, TRBD2, against the DNA was made. TRBV21-1 counts as a pseudogene. The CDR3 contains 16 residues.

This clone was detected only once. The genes are TRBV2 and TRBJ2-1; D is uncertain. V was pared by 7 bases and J by 2 bases, with 12 bases between. CDR3 length: 14 residues. Germline V gene data show CDR1 as SNHLY and CDR2 as FYNNEI. The CDR3 DNA is TGTGCCAGCATGGGTAGCACGGCCTACAATGAGCAGTTCTTC. Protein: CASMGSTAYNEQFF.

The genes are TRBV5-4 and TRBJ1-2, with D unresolved. The CDR3 contains 13 residues. CDR1 and CDR2 (germline): SGHNT, YYREEE (reference sequence). Trimming stripped 4 bases from V and 1 base from J, with 8 bases between. CDR3 nucleotide sequence: TGTGCCAGCAGCCCAGGACTTAACTATGGCTACACCTTC. It specifies CASSPGLNYGYTF.

This clone was observed a few times. V gene TRBV7-2 combines with J gene TRBJ2-1; 11 nucleotides line up with TRBD2. Germline assignment: CDR1 SGHTA and CDR2 FQGNSA. There are 13 residues in the CDR3. The V gene end was trimmed by 6 bases and the J gene end by 6 bases; junction bases not matched to a gene: 1. This CDR3 reads CASRTSGVNEQFF. The DNA of the CDR3 is TGTGCCAGCAGGACTAGCGGGGTCAATGAGCAGTTCTTC.

The rearrangement links TRBV2 to TRBJ2-5, with 7 bases that match TRBD2. J lost 2 bases, V lost 8 bases, and 8 bases had no gene match. The CDR3 contains 14 residues. Germline V CDR1 and CDR2: SNHLY, FYNNEI. The CDR3 reads CASGASGVQETQYF. Here the CDR3 DNA reads TGTGCCAGCGGGGCGAGCGGGGTTCAAGAGACCCAGTACTTC.